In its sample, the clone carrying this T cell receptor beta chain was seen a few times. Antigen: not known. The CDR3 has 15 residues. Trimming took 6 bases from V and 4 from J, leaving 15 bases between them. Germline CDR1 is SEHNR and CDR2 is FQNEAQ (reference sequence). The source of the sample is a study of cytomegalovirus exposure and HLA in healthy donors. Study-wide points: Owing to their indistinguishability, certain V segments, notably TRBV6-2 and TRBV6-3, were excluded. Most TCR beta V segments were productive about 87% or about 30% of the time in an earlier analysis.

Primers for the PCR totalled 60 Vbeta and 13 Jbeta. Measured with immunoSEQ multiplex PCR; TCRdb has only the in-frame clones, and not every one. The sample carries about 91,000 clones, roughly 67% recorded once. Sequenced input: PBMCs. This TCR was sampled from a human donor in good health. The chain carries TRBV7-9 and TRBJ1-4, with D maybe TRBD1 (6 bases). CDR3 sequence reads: CASRPAGQINEKLFF. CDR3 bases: TGTGCCAGCAGACCTGCAGGACAGATTAATGAAAAACTGTTTTTT.